This T cell receptor (beta chain) was captured in a study of T-cell memory formation after mild COVID-19. Whole-study context: TCR clusters were mostly donor specific. Notes on the study in general: Mainly in CM and EM were contracting CD4+ clones; CD8+ were in EMRA.

J was trimmed by 10 bases and V by 6 bases; bases with no gene match: 11. CDR3 length equals 15 residues. Amplification by 5'RACE using constant-segment primers produced TCR alpha and TCR beta cDNA libraries that carried sample barcodes and UMIs. TCRdb called the 5' RACE reads again in MiXCR, with one record for every CDR3 protein. This table holds hundreds of thousands of distinct CDR3 sequences, roughly 22% found once. With respect to this clonotype: Its antigen is currently unknown.

V usage is TRBV12-3 or TRBV12-4 and J usage is TRBJ1-6; 8 bases map to TRBD1. This sequence originates from an adult woman who had mild COVID-19 (a few samples of this study predate the infection). Cell type and time point are not known. The sample was PBMCs or a T cell subset sorted from them (not recorded which). DNA of the CDR3: TGTGCCAGCAGCCCACAGGGGGGGGCTATATCACCCCTCCACTTT. This gives the protein CASSPQGGAISPLHF.